What follows are 25 T cell receptor beta chains derived from one specimen sequenced in a study of blood T cell repertoires in COVID-19. Repertoires were generated with immunoSEQ multiplex PCR, while TCRdb's copy carries only in-frame clones and drops some. Of 300,000 to 450,000 clones listed, more than 70% are singletons. What was sequenced was peripheral blood. Receptors originate from a woman aged 55-69 years with COVID-19, enrolled during active disease.

The chain carries TRBV6-5 and TRBJ1-1; tentatively, D is TRBD1 (6 bases). The germline V gene encodes CDR1 MNHEY and CDR2 SVGAGI. Trimming cost V 1 base and J 8 bases, with 11 bases left between them. This CDR3 is 13 amino acids long. CDR3 protein: CASSYLGAEEAFF. CDR3 nucleotides: TGTGCCAGCAGTTACTTGGGGGCGGAGGAAGCTTTCTTT.

This clone was recorded once. This chain uses TRBV6-2 or TRBV6-3 with TRBJ2-3; D call uncertain. Germline CDR1 MNHEY, CDR2 SVGEGT. Trimming took off 0 bases at V and 8 bases at J, with 9 bases between the two ends. The CDR3 is 13 residues long. For the CDR3, the DNA is TGTGCCAGCAGTTACTCGAGTCCGCGTACGCAGTATTTT. Its translation is CASSYSSPRTQYF.

The chain links TRBV3-1 (or the pseudogene TRBV3-2) to TRBJ2-5; 7 nucleotides align to TRBD2. Germline lookup yields CDR1 LGHDT and CDR2 YNNKEL (reference sequence). The CDR3 spans 16 residues. J gave up 6 bases and V 0 bases, and 10 bases lay outside the gene matches. The CDR3 DNA follows: TGTGCCAGCAGCCAAGAAAGTAGGGCGGGGGTAAAGACCCAGTACTTC. This encodes CASSQESRAGVKTQYF.

The V and J genes are TRBV6-1 and TRBJ2-1, with 8 bases fitting TRBD2. The germline gives CDR1 MNHNS, CDR2 SASEGT. This CDR3 has 16 residues. V trimming: 4 bases; J trimming: 7 bases; junction bases outside the gene matches: 12. CDR3 in DNA: TGTGCCAGCAGTGCCTCCGGGACTAGTAAATTGAATGAGCAGTTCTTC. Translating it yields CASSASGTSKLNEQFF.

The table lists this clone with a count of one. The V and J genes are TRBV13 and TRBJ2-1; 9 bases line up with TRBD1. With V trimmed by 4 bases and J by 5 bases, 3 bases remained unmatched. The germline CDR1 and CDR2 sequences are PRHDT and FYEKMQ (reference sequence). CDR3 size: 14 residues. CDR3 nucleotide sequence: TGTGCCAGCAGCTCGGGACAGGGTAACAATGAGCAGTTCTTC. Its translation: CASSSGQGNNEQFF.

The gene calls are TRBV7-2 and TRBJ1-2; 11 bases fit TRBD1. Germline loops: CDR1 SGHTA, CDR2 FQGNSA. Unmatched junction bases numbered 15, after V lost 5 bases and J lost 4 bases. This CDR3 has 18 amino acids. Here the CDR3 DNA reads TGTGCCAGCAGCACAAGCCGGACAGGGGGCCGCCGCCTCTATGGCTACACCTTC. Translating gives CASSTSRTGGRRLYGYTF.

Note on this clone: Additional DNA sequences in this sample encode the identical CDR3. The CDR3 DNA is TGTGCCAGCAGCGTAGGGCTAGCGGGGTACAATGAGCAGTTCTTC. Translated, it gives CASSVGLAGYNEQFF. The V gene is TRBV9, the J gene TRBJ2-1, with 9 bases that match TRBD2. The CDR3 has 15 amino acids. J lost 4 bases, V lost 0 bases, and 2 bases had no gene match. Germline values: CDR1 SGDLS, CDR2 YYNGEE.

In this sample, this clone turned up once. The chain combines TRBV24-1 with TRBJ2-3; TRBD2 matches 7 bases. Germline lookup yields CDR1 KGHDR and CDR2 SFDVKD. V trimming: 4 bases; J trimming: 2 bases; junction bases outside the gene matches: 5. CDR3 length: 15 residues. CDR3 in amino acids: CATSERGSNTDTQYF. The CDR3 coding sequence is TGTGCCACCAGTGAGCGGGGGAGTAACACAGATACGCAGTATTTT.

The J gene is TRBJ1-2, the V gene TRBV5-6, with TRBD1 matching 8 bases. The V gene end was trimmed by 4 bases and the J gene end by 4 bases; junction bases not matched to a gene: 3. CDR1 is SGHDT, CDR2 YYEEEE, per germline. This CDR3 comprises 13 residues. The CDR3 is CASSRDRRYGYTF. CDR3 DNA sequence: TGTGCCAGCAGCCGGGACAGGCGCTATGGCTACACCTTC.

This clone was counted a few times. The chain joins TRBV19 to TRBJ2-3; 9 bases are a match to TRBD2. This CDR3 spans 16 amino acids. Per the germline V gene, CDR1 is LNHDA and CDR2 is SQIVND (reference sequence). The V segment lost 7 bases and the J segment 2 bases; nucleotides outside the gene matches: 10. DNA for the CDR3: TGTGCCAGTACCCCAGCGGGGGGACCCTACACAGATACGCAGTATTTT. The encoded protein is CASTPAGGPYTDTQYF. The whole variable domain, filled in from reference TRBV19 and TRBJ2-3, reads DGGITQSPKYLFRKEGQNVTLSCEQNLNHDAMYWYRQDPGQGLRLIYYSQIVNDFQKGDIAEGYSVSREKKESFPLTVTSAQKNPTAFYLCASTPAGGPYTDTQYFGPGTRLTVL.

The V gene is TRBV11-2, the J gene TRBJ2-7; 9 bases map to TRBD1. CDR1 is SGHAT and CDR2 is FQNNGV in the germline V gene. After removal of 1 base from V and 6 bases from J, the junction contained 7 bases not matched to a gene. This CDR3 comprises 15 residues. CDR3 nucleotides: TGTGCCAGCAGCTTAGGGACAGGGGCCCGTGGCGAGCAGTACTTC. This codes for CASSLGTGARGEQYF. The full variable domain, completed using reference TRBV11-2 and TRBJ2-7, is EAGVAQSPRYKIIEKRQSVAFWCNPISGHATLYWYQQILGQGPKLLIQFQNNGVVDDSQLPKDRFSAERLKGVDSTLKIQPAKLEDSAVYLCASSLGTGARGEQYFGPGTRLTVT.

This clone was counted only a few times. The chain combines TRBV13 with TRBJ1-1; D may be TRBD1 (5 bases). CDR3 length: 15 amino acids. V was clipped by 1 base and J by 1 base, with 10 bases between them. CDR1 is PRHDT, CDR2 FYEKMQ, per germline (reference sequence). CDR3 sequence reads: CASSLAQGRNTEAFF. CDR3 DNA sequence: TGTGCCAGCAGCTTAGCCCAGGGCCGGAACACTGAAGCTTTCTTT. Full variable domain (rest looked up from reference TRBV13 and TRBJ1-1): AAGVIQSPRHLIKEKRETATLKCYPIPRHDTVYWYQQGPGQDPQFLISFYEKMQSDKGSIPDRFSAQQFSDYHSELNMSSLELGDSALYFCASSLAQGRNTEAFFGQGTRLTVV.

The rearrangement uses TRBV28 and TRBJ2-7; no clear D. Germline CDR1 MDHEN, CDR2 SYDVKM. CDR3 size: 11 residues. V lost 3 bases, J lost 5 bases, and 5 bases lay in between. Written as DNA, the CDR3 is TGTGCCAGCAGTTTCTACCACGAGCAGTACTTC. It yields the protein CASSFYHEQYF.

The rearrangement uses TRBV10-1 and TRBJ2-5, with D maybe TRBD2 (6 bases). Germline-derived CDR1 and CDR2 are WNHNN and SYGVQD (reference sequence). CDR3 length: 15 amino acids. V lost 0 bases to trimming and J lost 4 bases, with 12 bases between them. The CDR3 here is CASSESGGSRETQYF. The CDR3 bases are TGCGCCAGCAGTGAGTCCGGGGGAAGTAGAGAGACCCAGTACTTC.

The J gene is TRBJ2-1, the V gene TRBV27; D ambiguous. The CDR3 extends over 14 amino acids. V lost 4 bases to trimming and J lost 6 bases, with 13 bases between them. Germline V gene data show CDR1 as MNHEY and CDR2 as SMNVEV (reference sequence). The CDR3 DNA sequence: TGTGCCAGCAGTTCACTGAGGTACCTCAATGAGCAGTTCTTC. Translation gives CASSSLRYLNEQFF.

The rearrangement uses TRBV7-3 and TRBJ1-6; 7 positions agree with TRBD1. CDR3 length equals 15 residues. CDR1 SGHTA and CDR2 FQGTGA come from the germline V gene. The trim removed 3 bases at V and 10 bases at J, leaving 9 bases unmatched. CDR3 sequence reads: CASSLMGQLNSPLHF. For the CDR3, the DNA is TGTGCCAGCAGCTTGATGGGACAGTTAAACTCACCCCTCCACTTT.

The chain links TRBV29-1 to TRBJ1-2; a possible D gene is TRBD1 (6 bases). The V gene lost 4 bases and the J gene lost 2 bases, with 8 bases spanning the gap. Germline V gene data show CDR1 as SQVTM and CDR2 as ANQGSEA. The CDR3 has 12 residues. CDR3 in amino acids: CSVAQGNYGYTF. The CDR3 DNA sequence: TGCAGCGTTGCCCAGGGGAACTATGGCTACACCTTC. The whole variable domain, filled in from reference TRBV29-1 and TRBJ1-2, reads SAVISQKPSRDICQRGTSLTIQCQVDSQVTMMFWYRQQPGQSLTLIATANQGSEATYESGFVIDKFPISRPNLTFSTLTVSNMSPEDSSIYLCSVAQGNYGYTFGSGTRLTVV.

V gene TRBV12-3 or TRBV12-4 combines with J gene TRBJ1-5; D might be TRBD1 (6 bases). V dropped 7 bases and J dropped 9 bases, with 13 bases sitting between them. The CDR3 contains 12 residues. The CDR3 loop is CASTEDSRPQHF. In DNA form, the CDR3 reads TGTGCCAGCACCGAGGACAGTCGGCCCCAGCATTTT.

The rearrangement links TRBV5-4 to TRBJ2-1; TRBD2 aligns across 7 bases. The CDR3 spans 17 residues. Losses at the gene ends were 5 bases for V and 1 base for J; bases not matched to a gene: 12. Per germline, CDR1 SGHNT and CDR2 YYREEE (reference sequence). The CDR3, as DNA: TGTGCCAGCAGTACCGGGGGGACGAGTAGGTCCTACAATGAGCAGTTCTTC. Its protein product is CASSTGGTSRSYNEQFF.

V is TRBV7-9 and J is TRBJ1-5, with 7 positions matching TRBD1. The CDR3 is 17 amino acids. V was clipped by 1 base and J by 0 bases; unmatched bases: 6. The germline CDR1 and CDR2 sequences are SEHNR and FQNEAQ (reference sequence). CDR3 residues: CASSLGAGTASNQPQHF. The CDR3 DNA follows: TGTGCCAGCAGCTTAGGCGCCGGGACAGCTAGCAATCAGCCCCAGCATTTT.

This chain connects TRBV18 to TRBJ2-7; 9 nucleotides line up with TRBD2. CDR1 KGHSH and CDR2 LQKENI come from the germline V gene. Losses at the gene ends were 4 bases for V and 3 bases for J; bases not matched to a gene: 7. The CDR3 totals 15 residues. CDR3 sequence (DNA): TGTGCCAGCTCACACTCTAGCGGGGTGGGCTACGAGCAGTACTTC. Encoded protein: CASSHSSGVGYEQYF.

As regards this clone: This CDR3 is also generated by other DNA sequences in the sample. The chain recombines TRBV5-1 with TRBJ2-7; 7 bases fit TRBD1. The CDR3 contains 12 residues. CDR1 and CDR2 from the germline V gene are SGHRS and YFSETQ. The ends lost 4 bases at V and 3 bases at J; junction bases unmatched: 1. CDR3 amino acids: CASSRDSYEQYF. In nucleotides, the CDR3 is TGCGCCAGCAGCCGGGACAGCTACGAGCAGTACTTC.

The rearrangement uses TRBV7-8 and TRBJ2-1; D not resolved. Germline loops: CDR1 SGHVS, CDR2 FQNEAQ. V was cut by 1 base and J by 2 bases, with 9 bases left in between. This CDR3 spans 15 amino acids. The CDR3 nucleotides are TGTGCCAGCAGCTTAGAGGCGGTAACCTACAATGAGCAGTTCTTC. Protein sequence: CASSLEAVTYNEQFF. Complete variable domain (other parts from reference TRBV7-8 and TRBJ2-1): GAGVSQSPRYKVAKRGQDVALRCDPISGHVSLFWYQQALGQGPEFLTYFQNEAQLDKSGLPSDRFFAERPEGSVSTLKIQRTQQEDSAVYLCASSLEAVTYNEQFFGPGTRLTVL.

V is TRBV27 and J is TRBJ2-2; D call uncertain. Deletions cut 3 bases from V and 6 bases from J, with 14 bases between. The CDR3 runs 15 residues. CDR1 and CDR2 from the germline V gene are MNHEY and SMNVEV (reference sequence). The CDR3 loop reads CASSFMLEGPGELFF. The CDR3 DNA sequence: TGTGCCAGCAGTTTCATGCTAGAAGGTCCCGGGGAGCTGTTTTTT.

This sequence joins TRBV9 and TRBJ1-2; 10 bases are a match to TRBD1. Trimming at V came to 3 bases and at J to 8 bases, leaving 7 bases not matched to a gene. This CDR3 contains 14 residues. Looked up from germline, CDR1 is SGDLS and CDR2 is YYNGEE. CDR3 region: CASSGGQGGRGYTF. For the CDR3, the DNA is TGTGCCAGCAGCGGAGGACAGGGGGGAAGAGGCTACACCTTC.